This T cell receptor beta chain was profiled in a study of shared clonotypes between healthy human individuals. Germline trimming cut 0 bases from V and 6 bases from J; bases unmatched to any gene: 7. Per the germline V gene, CDR1 is SGDLS and CDR2 is YYNGEE. The CDR3 is 17 residues long. The table lists this clone with a count of one. The data were produced by immunoSEQ multiplex PCR, yet TCRdb's version contains in-frame clones alone and is incomplete. Of about a million clones in the sample, around 74% were seen once. The receptor's source is a young man in good health. Sequencing was carried out using memory CD4+ T cells sorted from blood. The subset here: CD45RA-negative fraction. V and J are TRBV9 and TRBJ2-1; 12 positions agree with TRBD2. The CDR3: CASSVGLAGAAGNEQFF. The CDR3 coding sequence is TGTGCCAGCAGCGTAGGACTAGCGGGAGCTGCAGGCAATGAGCAGTTCTTC. The whole variable domain, remainder taken from reference TRBV9 and TRBJ2-1, is DSGVTQTPKHLITATGQRVTLRCSPRSGDLSVYWYQQSLDQGLQFLIQYYNGEERAKGNILERFSAQQFPDLHSELNLSSLELGDSALYFCASSVGLAGAAGNEQFFGPGTRLTVL.